A single TCR beta chain is shown here with its context. The antigen remains undetermined. A template switching step contributed a universal primer site, while unique molecular identifiers were present in the cDNA. TCRdb re-derived calls from the 5' RACE reads in MiXCR, one entry per CDR3 protein. The sample carries just under 650,000 distinct CDR3 sequences, 7% to 7.5% recorded once. The CDR3 sequence is 16 residues long. V trimming: 0 bases; J trimming: 5 bases; junction bases outside the gene matches: 13. Germline V gene lookup returns CDR1 DFQATT and CDR2 SNEGSKA (reference sequence). This specimen comes from a study of identical twins. The study, taken as a whole, reports: For cord blood, abundant beta clonotypes had fewer insertions, unlike memory repertoires, which showed none.

The same sample was also used in a study of yellow fever vaccine responses in identical twins.

The receptor's source is a woman aged 18-35 years in good health. The rearrangement uses TRBV20-1 and TRBJ2-7; 7 positions agree with TRBD2. Source material: PBMCs. The CDR3 spells CSARDRLAPWADEQYF. As DNA, the CDR3 is TGCAGTGCTAGAGATAGACTAGCACCATGGGCGGACGAGCAGTACTTC.